This T cell receptor beta chain was sequenced during a study of CD8 T cell repertoires and HIV-1 epitope variants. The assay was immunoSEQ multiplex PCR, and TCRdb's table has in-frame clones only and misses some. The data contain around 5,700 clones, approximately 73% of them singletons. In its sample, this clone was seen once. No antigen is known for it. Germline CDR1 is SGHDT and CDR2 is YYEEEE. The CDR3 is made up of 14 amino acids. Trimming shortened V by 4 bases and J by 0 bases, and 11 bases separated the two germline ends. The sequencing input was cultured CD8+ T cells derived from PBMCs. This chain uses TRBV5-6 with TRBJ2-7; D possibly corresponds to TRBD1 (6 bases). This receptor was identified in a male donor with HIV. CDR3 DNA: TGTGCCAGCAGCCTACAGGGAATCTCCTACGAGCAGTACTTC. This gives the protein CASSLQGISYEQYF.